Listed below are T cell receptor beta chains from one sample, sequenced in a study of blood T cell repertoires in COVID-19. Method: immunoSEQ multiplex PCR; TCRdb's copy keeps in-frame clones and lacks some. The sample holds fewer than 250,000 clones; around nine tenths are singletons and the top ten take 6.2%. Sequencing was performed on peripheral blood. The receptors derive from a woman in her thirties or forties who had recovered from COVID-19. Each CDR3 is given without its conserved first and last residue.

j_call: TRBJ1-5
cdr3_length: 13
v_call: TRBV5-6
cdr3_aa: ASSRGQGGGRTQH

j_call: TRBJ2-1
cdr3_length: 14
v_call: TRBV14
cdr3_aa: ASSADSVGWYSEQF

j_call: TRBJ2-3
cdr3_length: 15
v_call: TRBV4-3
cdr3_aa: ASSQRGTAWITDTQY

j_call: TRBJ1-1
cdr3_length: 10
v_call: TRBV19
cdr3_aa: ASIAGNTEAF

j_call: TRBJ2-5
cdr3_length: 13
v_call: TRBV5-5
cdr3_aa: ASSQGLAEGGTQY

j_call: TRBJ1-1
cdr3_length: 15
v_call: TRBV19
cdr3_aa: ASTTGRGSYMNTEAF

j_call: TRBJ2-1
cdr3_length: 13
v_call: TRBV7-8
cdr3_aa: ASSTQGTSYNEQF

j_call: TRBJ2-4
cdr3_length: 17
v_call: TRBV21-1
cdr3_aa: ARADLSGRAGRSKNIQY

j_call: TRBJ2-7
cdr3_length: 12
v_call: TRBV6-2/TRBV6-3
cdr3_aa: ASSYPTASYEQY

j_call: TRBJ1-5
cdr3_length: 13
v_call: TRBV19
cdr3_aa: ASSIGWSGDQPQH

j_call: TRBJ1-5
cdr3_length: 14
v_call: TRBV19
cdr3_aa: ASSLVGGEMNQPQH

j_call: TRBJ2-2
cdr3_length: 15
v_call: TRBV12-5
cdr3_aa: ASGLQQGAKNTGELF

j_call: TRBJ1-5
cdr3_length: 13
v_call: TRBV28
cdr3_aa: ASSLIPRVGQPQH

j_call: TRBJ2-7
cdr3_length: 10
v_call: TRBV28
cdr3_aa: ASSLWLNEQY

j_call: TRBJ1-2
cdr3_length: 14
v_call: TRBV18
cdr3_aa: ANSPPSRGTAGGYT

j_call: TRBJ1-1
cdr3_length: 12
v_call: TRBV30
cdr3_aa: AWSVGQGRTEAF